This entry is about one T cell receptor beta chain. This specimen comes from a study of blood T cell repertoires in COVID-19. Study context: Specimens from acute and convalescent COVID-19 originated in the United States, Italy and Spain. PBMCs, B-cell-depleted T cells, or T cells were the source of the cDNA or gDNA that made up the material.

Per the original methods: Reference gene primers were amplified, and this amplification served to estimate nucleated cell counts. Profiling relied on immunoSEQ multiplex PCR, and the TCRdb table lists in-frame clones only, not all of them. Clonal size and the V and J genes are those of that table, whereas D and trimming came from the DNA. The sample has roughly 15,000 clones; 88% are singletons. Germline loops: CDR1 LGHDT, CDR2 YNNKEL (reference sequence). CDR3 length: 15 amino acids. After removal of 6 bases from V and 6 bases from J, the junction contained 8 bases not matched to a gene. This receptor was obtained from a human donor in a cohort sampled during active COVID-19. The sequenced sample consisted of peripheral blood. The V and J genes are TRBV3-1 (or the pseudogene TRBV3-2) and TRBJ2-3, with 11 bases that match TRBD2. The CDR3 region has the DNA TGTGCCAGCAGTCGCTCTAGCGGGGGGCAGGATACGCAGTATTTT. Translating it yields CASSRSSGGQDTQYF.